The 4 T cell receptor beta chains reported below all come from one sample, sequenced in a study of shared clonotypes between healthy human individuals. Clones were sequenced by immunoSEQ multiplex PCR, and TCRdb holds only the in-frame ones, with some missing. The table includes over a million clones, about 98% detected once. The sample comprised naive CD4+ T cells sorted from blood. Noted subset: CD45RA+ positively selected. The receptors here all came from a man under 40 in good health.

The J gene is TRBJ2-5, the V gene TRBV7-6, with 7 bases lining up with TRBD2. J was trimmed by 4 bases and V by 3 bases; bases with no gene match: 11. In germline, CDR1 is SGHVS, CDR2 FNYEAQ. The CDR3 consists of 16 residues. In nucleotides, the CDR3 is TGTGCCAGCAGCTTGGGTGGGAGCGGGGCGCGAGAGACCCAGTACTTC. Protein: CASSLGGSGARETQYF.

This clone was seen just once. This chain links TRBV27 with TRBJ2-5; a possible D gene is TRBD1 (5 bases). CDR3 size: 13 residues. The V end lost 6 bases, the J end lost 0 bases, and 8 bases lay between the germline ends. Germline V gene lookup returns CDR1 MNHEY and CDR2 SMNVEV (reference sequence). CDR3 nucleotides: TGTGCCAGCAGAATCAGGGACCAAGAGACCCAGTACTTC. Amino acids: CASRIRDQETQYF.

The CDR3 DNA sequence: TGCGCCAGCAGCCAATCCAGGGACGGTGAGGGACTGTTTTTT. Amino acids: CASSQSRDGEGLFF. The chain uses TRBV4-1 and TRBJ1-4; D might be TRBD1 (5 bases). CDR3 length: 14 amino acids. Trimming cost V 2 bases and J 13 bases, with 17 bases left between them. In germline, CDR1 is MGHRA, CDR2 YSYEKL.

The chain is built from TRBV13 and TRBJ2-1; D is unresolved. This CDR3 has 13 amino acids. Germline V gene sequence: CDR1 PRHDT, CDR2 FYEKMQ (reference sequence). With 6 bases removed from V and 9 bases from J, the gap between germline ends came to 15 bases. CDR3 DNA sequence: TGTGCCAGCAGTTCCACGATTAGTAGTGAGCAGTTCTTC. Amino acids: CASSSTISSEQFF.